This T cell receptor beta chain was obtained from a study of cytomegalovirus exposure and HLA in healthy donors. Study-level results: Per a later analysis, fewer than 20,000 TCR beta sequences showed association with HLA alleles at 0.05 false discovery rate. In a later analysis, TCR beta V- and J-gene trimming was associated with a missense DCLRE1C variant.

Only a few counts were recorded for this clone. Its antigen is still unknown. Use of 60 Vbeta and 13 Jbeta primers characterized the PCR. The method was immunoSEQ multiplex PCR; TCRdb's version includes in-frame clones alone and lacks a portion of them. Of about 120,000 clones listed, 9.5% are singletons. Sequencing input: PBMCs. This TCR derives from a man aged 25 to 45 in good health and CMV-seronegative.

The CDR3 region has the DNA TGTGCCAGCAGCTTAGGTTGGTTGGGGCGGCAGTACTTC. It translates to CASSLGWLGRQYF. The chain employs TRBV7-2 and TRBJ2-7, with D maybe TRBD1 (5 bases). The V end was cut by 1 base, the J end by 9 bases, with 13 bases between. The CDR3 runs to 13 residues. Germline V gives CDR1 SGHTA, CDR2 FQGNSA.